Sequencing of this TCR beta chain was carried out in a study of blood T cell repertoires in COVID-19 (dated by TCRdb to about 2020). Context from the whole study: Samples from collaborators originated in the United States, Italy and Spain and spanned both the acute and convalescent phases of COVID-19. The material from the prospective study consisted of cDNA or gDNA derived from T cells, B-cell-depleted T cells, or PBMCs. Subjects who had been exposed to COVID-19, were actively infected with it, or had recovered from it provided the deeply sampled blood TCRbeta repertoires that made up the dataset. A freely available public database, intended as a resource for researchers studying the immune response to SARS-CoV-2, is where the repertoires were released. Samples came from the ongoing ImmuneRACE study (first 160 participants) plus 1,254 subjects from 6 global collaborators. Nearly every sample came with metadata listing a de-identified subject ID, COVID-19 status, age in years and sex. Where available, HLA class I and class II types were taken from metadata supplied by the sample provider and were not determined by assay-based typing.

The CDR3 covers 16 residues, taking in both the cysteine and the phenylalanine. This entry keeps only the CDR3 DNA: 48 bases, framed from base 1. Here V drops 2 bases and J drops 6 bases, and the junction holds 11 bases not matched to any gene. Via the germline V gene, CDR1 is SGDLS and CDR2 YYNGEE. Results and caveats for the whole study, not just this receptor: How much clinical and demographic metadata was included differed by source and by participant, and the metadata was provided uncurated.

Samples from volunteer blood donors who had recovered from COVID-19 were contributed by a second Seattle source. Each collaborating institution followed its own protocols to collect whole blood in K2EDTA tubes. For TCRbeta analysis, collaborator samples were shipped as frozen whole blood, as isolated PBMCs, or as DNA extracted from either sample type. Concerning this clone: This clone's antigen is unknown. Base qualities were left out, and no much larger clone turns up one base away.

The immunoSEQ Assay, a bias-controlled multiplex PCR, was used to amplify TCRbeta CDR3 regions from genomic DNA. In the original analysis: The number of nucleated cells in each sample was estimated from the amplification of reference gene primers within the assay. To quantify the absolute abundance of each unique TCRbeta CDR3 rearrangement, sequence reads were collapsed and filtered. For each sample, productive Simpson clonality was calculated as the square root of Simpson's diversity index across productive rearrangements. TCRdb carries this immuneACCESS record with in-frame sequences only. Its versions omit some clonotypes, under half of them owing to an unresolved V gene in the studies checked, with the rest unexplained. V and J calls and clone size come straight from that table; D and trimming were deduced from the DNA. Recorded for this sample are 250,000 or so clones; roughly 84% of them occurred a single time. Of the sample, more than 1.5% falls within the top ten clones.

This clonotype was sampled from a woman in her forties who had recovered from COVID-19. Sequencing was performed on peripheral blood. The chain uses TRBV9 and TRBJ1-2, with 9 central nucleotides matching TRBD1. The CDR3 region reads CASSVQPGQGTDGYTF. The DNA sequence reads TGTGCCAGCAGCGTTCAACCGGGACAGGGTACGGATGGCTACACCTTC.